The present T cell receptor (beta chain) was sequenced within a study of monozygotic twins with cystic fibrosis (TCRdb year 2021). Turning to the overall study: Around 3.3 micrograms of fragmented DNA went through 15 PCR cycles to produce barcoded libraries. Ten female and six male twin pairs, aged roughly 2.0 to 40 years (median roughly 9 years) and mostly children and adolescents, were included in the cohort. Data for three of the twin pairs had already been reported earlier in a different context. Twins were ranked among some 1,000 cohort participants for weight-for-height and FEVPerc (FEV1 disease centile) on the day of blood sampling. To gauge how much genetics shapes V and J gene usage, the researchers compared TCR beta repertoires both within and across 16 monozygotic twin pairs who have cystic fibrosis. General study outcomes and caveats: Only a small cohort was studied, and no association of shared CDR3 numbers with age, concordance or disease severity was found. V gene usage was most similar to the co-twin in 13 of 16 pairs, and J usage was most similar to the co-twin in 8 of 16 pairs, which suggests genetic constraints. Simpson clonality was generally low (median about 0.009), suggesting a naive-dominated repertoire, with higher clonality in the most severely affected patients. Nucleotide-identical clonotype sharing was significantly higher within monozygotic CF twin pairs than between unrelated CF individuals (P = 0.000026, Mann-Whitney).

The twin pairs came from the European Cystic Fibrosis Twin and Sibling Study Cohort, which recruited patients from more than 150 CF clinics across 14 European countries. Zygosity and CFTR genotype were verified in-house, and zygosity was tested by multiplex PCR of nine short tandem repeat loci. Peripheral blood was sampled from each twin, with clinical parameters recorded on the day of blood sampling. Phenol/chloroform extraction was used to isolate genomic DNA from peripheral blood cells, and the DNA was then kept in TE buffer at 4 degrees C. About this clone: Its antigen is unknown. Per-base qualities were not stored, and no clone one base away is much larger.

The CDR3 measures 15 amino acids from cysteine to phenylalanine. Only the CDR3 DNA stays, 45 bases, in frame from base 1. V sheds 0 bases and J sheds 1 base, leaving 11 bases between their ends. Based on the germline V gene, the CDR1 and CDR2 sequences are SGHDT and YYEEEE. TCR beta CDR3 regions were amplified by multiplex PCR using the immunoSEQ immune profiling system, following the manufacturer's instructions. An Illumina NextSeq system was used to carry out the sequencing. As for the authors' bioinformatics: Sequence data were processed on the immunoSEQ Analyzer platform, and clonality was calculated as the square root of Simpson's index of productive rearrangements. V and J usage similarity was measured by Jensen-Shannon distance, and CDR3 generation probabilities were computed with OLGA. The immuneACCESS database (August 2020) and VDJdb (December 2020) were searched for shared CDR3 sequences. Here the immuneACCESS table is served through TCRdb, limited to in-frame sequences with V and J called. Missing clones are a known gap in these copies; in checked studies unresolved V genes cover under half, and the rest lacks a known reason. V, J and clone size are taken as reported in that table, and D and trimming were inferred from the DNA itself. For this sample the table gives about 11,000 clones, of which roughly 85% were detected only once. Of the sample, over 0.45% falls within the top ten clones.

The clonotype originates from a man younger than 35 with cystic fibrosis. Sequencing was done on a sample of blood. The receptor chain draws on TRBV5-6 and TRBJ2-7, with an unclear D gene assignment. The CDR3 region has the sequence CASSLEGLLSYEQYF. The DNA sequence reads TGTGCCAGCAGCTTGGAAGGCCTACTATCCTACGAGCAGTACTTC.